The present T cell receptor (beta chain) was sequenced within a study of T cells after yellow fever vaccination. Background on the study: Libraries from low-cell-number fractions were prepared with the SMART-Seq v4 Ultra Low Input RNA kit. General observations from the study: Some clonotypes were seen in both the CD4 and the CD8 compartments. These made up a small share and likely arose from convergent recombination. Re-detected after boosting: most primary clones, around 96% of CD4 and about 85% of CD8.

The CDR3 runs 16 residues. V gave up 0 bases and J gave up 2 bases, with 13 bases separating them. The germline CDR1 and CDR2 sequences are SGHAT and FQNNGV. About this clonotype: Its antigen is undetermined.

UMIs were added to TCR cDNA along with a universal primer site when it was made by 5'RACE template switching. MiXCR, applied by TCRdb to the 5' RACE reads, yields one record per CDR3 protein. In the table there are 300,000 or so distinct CDR3 sequences, roughly 8.6% of which are singletons. The sequence was collected from a man between 18 and 29 years old who received the YFV17D yellow fever vaccine. The chain recombines TRBV11-2 with TRBJ2-5, with D possibly being TRBD1 or TRBD2 (6 bases each). Sequenced here: PBMCs, sampled around 45 days after the first yellow fever vaccination. DNA for the CDR3: TGTGCCAGCAGCTTAGACCGGGGGCACCCACAAGAGACCCAGTACTTC. This translates into CASSLDRGHPQETQYF.